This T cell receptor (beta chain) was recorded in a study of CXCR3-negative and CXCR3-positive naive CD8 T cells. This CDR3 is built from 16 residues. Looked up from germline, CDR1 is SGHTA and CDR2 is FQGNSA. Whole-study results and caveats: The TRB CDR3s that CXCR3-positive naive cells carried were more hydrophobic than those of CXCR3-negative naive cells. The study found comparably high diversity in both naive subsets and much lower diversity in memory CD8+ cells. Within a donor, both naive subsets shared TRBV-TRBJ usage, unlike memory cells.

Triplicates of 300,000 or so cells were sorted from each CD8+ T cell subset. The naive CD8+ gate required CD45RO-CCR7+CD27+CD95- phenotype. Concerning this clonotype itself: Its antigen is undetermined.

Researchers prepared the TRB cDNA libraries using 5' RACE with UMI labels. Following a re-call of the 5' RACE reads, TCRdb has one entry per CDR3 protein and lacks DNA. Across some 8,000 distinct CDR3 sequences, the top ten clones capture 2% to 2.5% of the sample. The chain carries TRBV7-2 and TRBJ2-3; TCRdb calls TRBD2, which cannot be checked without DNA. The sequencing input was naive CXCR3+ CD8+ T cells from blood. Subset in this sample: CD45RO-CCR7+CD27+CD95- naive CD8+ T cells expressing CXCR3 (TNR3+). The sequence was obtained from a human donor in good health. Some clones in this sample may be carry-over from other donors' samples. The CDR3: CASSLVFRQGTDTQYF.